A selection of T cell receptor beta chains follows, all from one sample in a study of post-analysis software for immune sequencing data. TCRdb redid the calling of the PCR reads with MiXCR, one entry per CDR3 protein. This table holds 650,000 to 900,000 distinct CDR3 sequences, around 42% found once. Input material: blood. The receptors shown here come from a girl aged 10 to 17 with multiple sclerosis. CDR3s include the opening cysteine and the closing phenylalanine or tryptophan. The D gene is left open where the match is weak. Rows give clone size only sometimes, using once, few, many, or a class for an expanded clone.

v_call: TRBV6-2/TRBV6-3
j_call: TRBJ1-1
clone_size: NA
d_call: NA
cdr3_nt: TGTGCCAGCAGGCCTACAGTAAGCAACACTGAAGCTTTCTTT
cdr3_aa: CASRPTVSNTEAFF

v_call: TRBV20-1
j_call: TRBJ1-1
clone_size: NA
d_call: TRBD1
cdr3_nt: TGCAGTGCTAGTCTCCTGACAGGGACGAACACTGAAGCTTTCTTT
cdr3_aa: CSASLLTGTNTEAFF

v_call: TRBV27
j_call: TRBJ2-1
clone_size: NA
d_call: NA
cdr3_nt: TGTGCCAGCACTCGCCGGAGCTCCTACAATGAGCAGTTCTTC
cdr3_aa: CASTRRSSYNEQFF

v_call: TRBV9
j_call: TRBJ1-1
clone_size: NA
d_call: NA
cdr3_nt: TGTGCCAGCAGCCCTCCCCGGGGCACTGAAGCTTTCTTT
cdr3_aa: CASSPPRGTEAFF

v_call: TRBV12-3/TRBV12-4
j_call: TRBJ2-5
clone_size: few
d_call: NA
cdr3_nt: TGTGCCAGCAGTTTTCGGGACTCACGTGAGGAGACCCAGTACTTC
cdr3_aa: CASSFRDSREETQYF

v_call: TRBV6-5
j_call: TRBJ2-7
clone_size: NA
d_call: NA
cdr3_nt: TGTGCCAGCAGTTACTCTCGGCGCTCAGGCCCCTACGAGCAGTACTTC
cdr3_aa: CASSYSRRSGPYEQYF

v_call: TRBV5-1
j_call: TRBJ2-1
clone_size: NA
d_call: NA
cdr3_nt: TGCGCCAGCAGCTTTATACAGGGTGGGAATGAGCAGTTCTTC
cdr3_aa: CASSFIQGGNEQFF

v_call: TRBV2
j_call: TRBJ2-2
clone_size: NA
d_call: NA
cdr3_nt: TGTGCCAGCAGACCTGGGACGGTCACCGGGGAGCTGTTTTTT
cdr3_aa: CASRPGTVTGELFF

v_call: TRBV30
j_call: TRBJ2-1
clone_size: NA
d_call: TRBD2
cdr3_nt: TGTGCCTGGTCCTCTGGGGCTAGCGGGAGCGATGAGCAGTTCTTC
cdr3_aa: CAWSSGASGSDEQFF

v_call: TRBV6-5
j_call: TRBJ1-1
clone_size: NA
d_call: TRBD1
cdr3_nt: TGTGCCAGCAGTCGTACAGGGGGCAAAGGGACTGAAGCTTTCTTT
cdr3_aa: CASSRTGGKGTEAFF

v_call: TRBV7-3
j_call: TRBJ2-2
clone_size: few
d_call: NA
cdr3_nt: TGTGCCAGCAGCAAAGAGGGCGGAGCGAACACCGGGGAGCTGTTTTTT
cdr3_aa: CASSKEGGANTGELFF

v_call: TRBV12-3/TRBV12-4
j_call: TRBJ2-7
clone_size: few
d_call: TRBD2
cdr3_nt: TGTGCCAACGAGCGGGAGTGCCACGAGCAGTACTTC
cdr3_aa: CANERECHEQYF

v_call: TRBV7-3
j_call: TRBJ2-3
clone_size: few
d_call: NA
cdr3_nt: TGTGCCAGCAGCTTAAAGATGGGGCGCACAGATACGCAGTATTTT
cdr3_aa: CASSLKMGRTDTQYF

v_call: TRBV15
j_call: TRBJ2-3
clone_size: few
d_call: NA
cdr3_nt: TGTGCCACCAGCAGAGATTGGGGAATCACAGATACGCAGTATTTT
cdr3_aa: CATSRDWGITDTQYF

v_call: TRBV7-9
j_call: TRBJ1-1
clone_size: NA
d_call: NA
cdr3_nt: TGTGCCAGCAGCTTAGGGCTTGACAGGGAAGCTTTCTTT
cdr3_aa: CASSLGLDREAFF

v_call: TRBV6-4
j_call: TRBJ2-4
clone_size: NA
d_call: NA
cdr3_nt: TGTGCCAGCAGTGCCCCTTGGGCCCGGGACGAATTAGCCAAAAACATTCAGTACTTC
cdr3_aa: CASSAPWARDELAKNIQYF

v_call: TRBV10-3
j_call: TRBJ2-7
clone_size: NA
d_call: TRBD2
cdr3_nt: TGTGCCATCGCCCCGGGGGGGTACGAGCAGTACTTC
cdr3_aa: CAIAPGGYEQYF

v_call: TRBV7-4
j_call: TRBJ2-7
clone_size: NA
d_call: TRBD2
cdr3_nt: TGTGCCAGCAGCTTCGTCGCCGGCACTAGCGGCTACGAGCAGTACTTC
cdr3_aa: CASSFVAGTSGYEQYF

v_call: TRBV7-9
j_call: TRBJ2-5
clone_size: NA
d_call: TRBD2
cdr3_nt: TGTGCCAGCAGCTTGATGGGGGGGCAAGAGACCCAGTACTTC
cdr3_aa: CASSLMGGQETQYF

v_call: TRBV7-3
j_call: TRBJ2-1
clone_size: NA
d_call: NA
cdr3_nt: TGTGCCAGCAGCTCCGGACAGCACAATGAGCAGTTCTTC
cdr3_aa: CASSSGQHNEQFF

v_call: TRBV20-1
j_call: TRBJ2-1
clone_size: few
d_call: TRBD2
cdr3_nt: TGCAGTGCTAGACACACTAGCGGGATAAATGAGCAGTTCTTC
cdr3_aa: CSARHTSGINEQFF

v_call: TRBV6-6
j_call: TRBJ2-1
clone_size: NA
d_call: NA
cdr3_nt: TGTGCCAGCATCCTAGGGTCCCTAGCAATGGGGCCCAATGAGCAGTTCTTC
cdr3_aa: CASILGSLAMGPNEQFF

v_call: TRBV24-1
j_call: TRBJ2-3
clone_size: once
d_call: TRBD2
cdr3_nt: TGTGCCACCAGTGACTTGGGACTAGCGAGAGGGCGAGATACGCAGTATTTT
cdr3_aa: CATSDLGLARGRDTQYF

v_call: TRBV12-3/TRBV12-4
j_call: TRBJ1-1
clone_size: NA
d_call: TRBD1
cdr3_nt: TGTGCCTGCAGTGCCGCGACAGGGAGGGACACTGAAGCTTTCTTT
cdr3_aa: CACSAATGRDTEAFF

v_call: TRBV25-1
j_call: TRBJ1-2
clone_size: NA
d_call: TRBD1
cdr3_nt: TGTGCCAGCAGTCGGGACAGGGCGGACGGCTACACCTTC
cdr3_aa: CASSRDRADGYTF

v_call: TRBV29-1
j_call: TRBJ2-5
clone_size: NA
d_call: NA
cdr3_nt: TGCAGCGTTGCAGGGGCGAATAAAAGGGAGACCCAGTACTTC
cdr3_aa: CSVAGANKRETQYF

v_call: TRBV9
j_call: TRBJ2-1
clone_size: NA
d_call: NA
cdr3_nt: TGTGCCAGCAGCGTAGCTACGCAGGGTCGGGGTAATGAGCAGTTCTTC
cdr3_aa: CASSVATQGRGNEQFF

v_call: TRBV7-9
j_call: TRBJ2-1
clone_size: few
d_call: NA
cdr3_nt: TGTGCCAGCAGCTCCGGACTATCGCGTGAGCAGTTCTTC
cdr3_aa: CASSSGLSREQFF

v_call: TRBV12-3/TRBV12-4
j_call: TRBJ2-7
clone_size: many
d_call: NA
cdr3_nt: TGTGCCAGCAGTGGCCGGAGATTTTACGAGCAGTACTTC
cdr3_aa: CASSGRRFYEQYF

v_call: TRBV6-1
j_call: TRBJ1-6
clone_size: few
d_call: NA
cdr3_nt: TGTGCCAGCAGTCAAGGGGTAGTAGGGAGCTCCTATAATTCACCCCTCCACTTT
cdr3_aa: CASSQGVVGSSYNSPLHF

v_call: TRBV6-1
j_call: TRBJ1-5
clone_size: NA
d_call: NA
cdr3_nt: TGTGCCAGCAGTGCTGGGGTAGAAGGGCTCCTGGGGCAGCCCCAGCATTTT
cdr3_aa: CASSAGVEGLLGQPQHF

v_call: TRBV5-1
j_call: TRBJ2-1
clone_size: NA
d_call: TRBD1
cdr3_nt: TGCGCCAGCAGCTTGGGCACAGGGGGCGCGGGGATTCACAATGAGCAGTTCTTC
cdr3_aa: CASSLGTGGAGIHNEQFF

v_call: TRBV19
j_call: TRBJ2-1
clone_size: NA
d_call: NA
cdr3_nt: TGTGCCAGTAGTATTGGCCTGGCTGAGCAGTTCTTC
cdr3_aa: CASSIGLAEQFF

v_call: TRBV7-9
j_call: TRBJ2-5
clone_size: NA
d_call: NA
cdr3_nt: TGTGCCAGCAGCTTGGGGGCGGCGTCGGAGACCCAGTACTTC
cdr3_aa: CASSLGAASETQYF

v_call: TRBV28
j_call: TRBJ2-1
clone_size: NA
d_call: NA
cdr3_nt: TGTGCCAGCAGTTTGCAGGGGGGCTTGATCCTCCATGAGCAGTTCTTC
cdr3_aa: CASSLQGGLILHEQFF

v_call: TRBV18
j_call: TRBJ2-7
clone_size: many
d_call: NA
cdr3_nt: TGTGCCAGCTCACCGGAGGGCGAGCAGTACTTC
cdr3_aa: CASSPEGEQYF

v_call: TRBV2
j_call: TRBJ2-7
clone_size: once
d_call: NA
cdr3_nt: TGTGCCAGCAGTGAATTTGTGGATAGCGGCGACGAGCAGTACTTC
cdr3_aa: CASSEFVDSGDEQYF

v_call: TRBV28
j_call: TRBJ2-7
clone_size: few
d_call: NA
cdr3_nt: TGTGCCAGCAGTCAAGGCCCAATCGACAGGTTCTCCTACGAGCAGTACTTC
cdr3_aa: CASSQGPIDRFSYEQYF

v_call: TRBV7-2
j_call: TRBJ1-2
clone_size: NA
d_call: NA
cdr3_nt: TGTGCCAGCAGCTTATTCCCCAAGGTCGGAGACTATGGCTACACCTTC
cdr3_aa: CASSLFPKVGDYGYTF

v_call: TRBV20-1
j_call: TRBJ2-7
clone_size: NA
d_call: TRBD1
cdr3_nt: TGCAGTGCTAGAGATCCCGACAGGGGGGCCTACGAGCAGTACTTC
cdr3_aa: CSARDPDRGAYEQYF

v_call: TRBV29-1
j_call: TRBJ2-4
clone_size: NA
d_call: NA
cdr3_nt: TGCAGCGTTGAAGCGGACCTTAGGAATATCAATGAGCAGTACTTC
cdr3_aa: CSVEADLRNINEQYF

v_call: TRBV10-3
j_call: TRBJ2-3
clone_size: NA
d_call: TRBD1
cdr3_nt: TGTGCCATCAGCCCCGGGACAGCTAGCACAGATACGCAGTATTTT
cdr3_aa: CAISPGTASTDTQYF

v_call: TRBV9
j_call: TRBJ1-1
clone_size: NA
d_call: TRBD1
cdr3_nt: TGTGCCAGCACCCGGACAGGGACGAACACTGAAGCTTTCTTT
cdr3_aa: CASTRTGTNTEAFF

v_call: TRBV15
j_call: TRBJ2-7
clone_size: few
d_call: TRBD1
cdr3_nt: TGTGCCACCAGCAGAGGAGGGACAGGGTACGAGCAGTACTTC
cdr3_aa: CATSRGGTGYEQYF

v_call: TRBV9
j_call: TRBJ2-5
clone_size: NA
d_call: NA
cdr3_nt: TGTGCCAGCAGCGTAGAAGGGGCAAGCCAAGAGACCCAGTACTTC
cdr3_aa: CASSVEGASQETQYF

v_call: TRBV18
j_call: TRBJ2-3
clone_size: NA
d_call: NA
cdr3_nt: TGTGCCAGCTCACCACTCCCTGACACAGATACGCAGTATTTT
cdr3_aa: CASSPLPDTDTQYF

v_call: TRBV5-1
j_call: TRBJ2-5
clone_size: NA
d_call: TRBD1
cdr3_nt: TGCGCCAGCAGCTTGGGCCTGGGACAGGGTCCCCTTCAAGAGACCCAGTACTTC
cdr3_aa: CASSLGLGQGPLQETQYF

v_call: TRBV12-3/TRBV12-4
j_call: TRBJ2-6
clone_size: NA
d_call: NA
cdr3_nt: TGTGCCAGCATCAGCTCTGGGGCCAACGTCCTGACTTTC
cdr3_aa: CASISSGANVLTF

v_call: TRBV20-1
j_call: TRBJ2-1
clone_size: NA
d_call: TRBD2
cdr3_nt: TGCAGTGCTAGAGATCTAGGGGGGACTAGCGGGAGGGTAGGGTCCTACAATGAGCAGTTCTTC
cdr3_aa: CSARDLGGTSGRVGSYNEQFF

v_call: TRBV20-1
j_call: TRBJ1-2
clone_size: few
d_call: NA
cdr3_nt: TGCAGTGCTACCAATCCGGGGACTTCCTATGGCTACACCTTC
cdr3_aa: CSATNPGTSYGYTF

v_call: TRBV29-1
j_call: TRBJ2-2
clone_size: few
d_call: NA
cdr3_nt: TGCAGCGTTGAGCGAACGTGGGCAGGGGCGAACACCGGGGAGCTGTTTTTT
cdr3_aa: CSVERTWAGANTGELFF